This TCR beta chain was captured by sequencing in a study of control samples from healthy donors and cancer patients. Germline CDR1 GTSNPN, CDR2 SVGIG (reference sequence). This CDR3 contains 9 residues. The V end lost 8 bases, the J end lost 15 bases, and 11 bases lay between the germline ends. Clones were sequenced by immunoSEQ multiplex PCR, and TCRdb holds only the in-frame ones, with some missing. This table has about 230,000 clones, 82% appearing once. The V and J genes are TRBV30 and TRBJ1-6, with D uncertain. What was sequenced was PBMCs. The sequence was collected from a woman aged 60-70 years with lung cancer. The CDR3 sequence is CATAASLHF. Here the CDR3 DNA reads TGTGCCACCGCGGCAAGCCTCCACTTT.